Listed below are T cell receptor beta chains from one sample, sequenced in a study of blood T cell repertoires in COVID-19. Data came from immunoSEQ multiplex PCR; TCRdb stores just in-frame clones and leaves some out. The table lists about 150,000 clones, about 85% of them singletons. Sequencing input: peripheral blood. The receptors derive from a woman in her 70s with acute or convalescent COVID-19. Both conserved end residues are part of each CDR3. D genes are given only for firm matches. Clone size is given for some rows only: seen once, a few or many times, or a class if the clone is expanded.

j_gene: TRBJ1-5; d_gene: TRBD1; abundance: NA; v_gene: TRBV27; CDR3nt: TGTGCCAGCAGTCTCCGGGGACAGGGGGACAATCAGCCCCAGCATTTT; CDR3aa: CASSLRGQGDNQPQHF
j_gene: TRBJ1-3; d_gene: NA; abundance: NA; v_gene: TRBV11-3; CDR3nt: TGTGCCAGCAGCTTGTCCCAGAACTCTGGAAACACCATATATTTT; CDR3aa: CASSLSQNSGNTIYF
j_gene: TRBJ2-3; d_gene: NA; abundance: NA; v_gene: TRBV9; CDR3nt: TGTGCCAGCAGCGTAGCTCTAGATACGCAGTATTTT; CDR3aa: CASSVALDTQYF
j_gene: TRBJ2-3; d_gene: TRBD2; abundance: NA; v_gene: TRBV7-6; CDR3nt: TGTGCCAGCAGCCGCACCGGGGGGGCATGGGCAGATACGCAGTATTTT; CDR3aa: CASSRTGGAWADTQYF
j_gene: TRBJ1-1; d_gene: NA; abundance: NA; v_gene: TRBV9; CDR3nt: TGTGCCAGCAGCAGGGGGACGCCGAACACTGAAGCTTTCTTT; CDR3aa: CASSRGTPNTEAFF
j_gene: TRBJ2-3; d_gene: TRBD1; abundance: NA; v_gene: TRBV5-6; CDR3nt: TGTGCCAGCAGCTTAAGGACAGGGGGTTTCACAGATACGCAGTATTTT; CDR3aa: CASSLRTGGFTDTQYF
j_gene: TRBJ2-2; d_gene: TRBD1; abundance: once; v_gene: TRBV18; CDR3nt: TGTGCCAGCTCACCACCCCGGACAGGGGGCGACACCGGGGAGCTGTTTTTT; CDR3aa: CASSPPRTGGDTGELFF
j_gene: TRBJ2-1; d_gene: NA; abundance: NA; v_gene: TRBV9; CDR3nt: TGTGCCAGCAGCCCACAGAACAATGAGCAGTTCTTC; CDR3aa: CASSPQNNEQFF
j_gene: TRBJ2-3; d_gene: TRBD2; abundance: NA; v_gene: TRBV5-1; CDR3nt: TGCGCCAGCAGCGCAACTAGCGGGGGGGCAGATACGCAGTATTTT; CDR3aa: CASSATSGGADTQYF
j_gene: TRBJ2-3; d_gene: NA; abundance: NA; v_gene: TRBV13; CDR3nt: TGTGCCAGCAGCTTAGCAGCAGGGCAGTATTTT; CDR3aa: CASSLAAGQYF
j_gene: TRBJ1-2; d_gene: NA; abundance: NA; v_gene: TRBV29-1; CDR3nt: TGCAGCGTAGTCCGGGTAACTAACTATGGCTACACCTTC; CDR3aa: CSVVRVTNYGYTF
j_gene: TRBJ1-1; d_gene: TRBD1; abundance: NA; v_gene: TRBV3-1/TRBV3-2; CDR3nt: TGTGCCAGCAGCCAAGGAGACAGGGAATTGACTGAAGCTTTCTTT; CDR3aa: CASSQGDRELTEAFF
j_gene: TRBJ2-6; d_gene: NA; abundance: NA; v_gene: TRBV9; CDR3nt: TGTGCCAGCAGCGCCCAGGGAACTGGGGCCAACGTCCTGACTTTC; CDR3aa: CASSAQGTGANVLTF
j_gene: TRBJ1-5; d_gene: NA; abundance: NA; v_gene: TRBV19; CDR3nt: TGTGCCAGTAGTATAGCAGGAAATCAGCCCCAGCATTTT; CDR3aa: CASSIAGNQPQHF
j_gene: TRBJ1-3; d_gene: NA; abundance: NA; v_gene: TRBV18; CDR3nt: TGTGCCAGCTCACCGCAGGGGTCTGGAAACACCATATATTTT; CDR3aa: CASSPQGSGNTIYF
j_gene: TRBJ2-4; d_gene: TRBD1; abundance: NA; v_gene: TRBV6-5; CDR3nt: TGTGCCACGGCGACAGGGGTAACCAAAAACATTCAGTACTTC; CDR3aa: CATATGVTKNIQYF
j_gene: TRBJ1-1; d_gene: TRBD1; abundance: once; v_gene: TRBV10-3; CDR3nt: TGTGCCATCAGTTTCCCGGACAGGGGGCAGAACACTGAAGCTTTCTTT; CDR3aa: CAISFPDRGQNTEAFF
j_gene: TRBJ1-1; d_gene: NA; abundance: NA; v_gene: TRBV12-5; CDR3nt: TGTGCTAGTGGTTTGGGACAGGTTAGTACTGAAGCTTTCTTT; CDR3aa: CASGLGQVSTEAFF
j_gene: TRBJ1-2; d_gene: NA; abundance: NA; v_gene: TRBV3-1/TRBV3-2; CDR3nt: TGTGCCAGCAGCCGACAGTTTACTAACTATGGCTACACCTTC; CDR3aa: CASSRQFTNYGYTF
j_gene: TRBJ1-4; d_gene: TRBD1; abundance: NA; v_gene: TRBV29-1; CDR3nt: TGCAGCGTATCGACAGGGGAGTCGAATGAAAAACTGTTTTTT; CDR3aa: CSVSTGESNEKLFF
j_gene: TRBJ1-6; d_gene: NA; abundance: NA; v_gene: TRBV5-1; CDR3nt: TGCGCCAGCAGCCCGCAGGGGAATTCACCCCTCCACTTT; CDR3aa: CASSPQGNSPLHF
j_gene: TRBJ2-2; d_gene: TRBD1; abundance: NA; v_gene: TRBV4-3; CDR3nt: TGCGCCAGCAGTCGACAGGGTGGAATCGGGGAGCTGTTTTTT; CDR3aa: CASSRQGGIGELFF
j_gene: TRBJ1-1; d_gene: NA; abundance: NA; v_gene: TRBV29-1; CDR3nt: TGCAGCGTAGAACAGGGAAGGAACACTGAAGCTTTCTTT; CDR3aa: CSVEQGRNTEAFF
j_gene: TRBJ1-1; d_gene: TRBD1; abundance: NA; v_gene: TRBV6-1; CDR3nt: TGTGCCAGCAGTGAACAGGGGGCTGAAGCTTTCTTT; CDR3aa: CASSEQGAEAFF
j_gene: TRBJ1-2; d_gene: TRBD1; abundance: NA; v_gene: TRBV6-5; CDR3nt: TGTGCCAGCAGTTACGGACAGGACGCCTTAAACTATGGCTACACCTTC; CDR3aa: CASSYGQDALNYGYTF
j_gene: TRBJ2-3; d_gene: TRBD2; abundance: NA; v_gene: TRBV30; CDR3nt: TGTGCCTGGAGTCGACTAGCGGGGGGATTCCCGTATTTT; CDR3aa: CAWSRLAGGFPYF
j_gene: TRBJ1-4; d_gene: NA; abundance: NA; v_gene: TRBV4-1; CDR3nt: TGCGCCAGCAGCCAAGATCCCAGGGGAAATGAAAAACTGTTTTTT; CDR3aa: CASSQDPRGNEKLFF
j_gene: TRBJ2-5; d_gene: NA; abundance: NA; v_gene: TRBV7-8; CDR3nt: TGTGCCAGCAGCTTAGGGGGTTTCGTCGGGGTGCAAGAGACCCAGTACTTC; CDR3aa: CASSLGGFVGVQETQYF
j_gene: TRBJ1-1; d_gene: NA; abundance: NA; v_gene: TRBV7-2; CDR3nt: TGTGCCAGCAGCTTAGGGCACAAAAACACTGAAGCTTTCTTT; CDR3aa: CASSLGHKNTEAFF
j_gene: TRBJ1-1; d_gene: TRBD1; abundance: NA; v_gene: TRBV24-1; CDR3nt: TGTGCCACCAGATCTAGGGGGACAGGGCCCACTGAAGCTTTCTTT; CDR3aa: CATRSRGTGPTEAFF
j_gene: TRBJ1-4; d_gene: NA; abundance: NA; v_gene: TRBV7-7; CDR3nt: TGTGCTAGCAGCCCGGGGACCGGGGGGGGCACTGCAACTAATGAAAAACTGTTTTTT; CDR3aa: CASSPGTGGGTATNEKLFF
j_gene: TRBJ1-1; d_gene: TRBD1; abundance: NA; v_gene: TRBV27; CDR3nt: TGTGCCAGCAGTTTATCTTTTGGGGGACAGAGCATGAACACTGAAGCTTTCTTT; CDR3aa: CASSLSFGGQSMNTEAFF
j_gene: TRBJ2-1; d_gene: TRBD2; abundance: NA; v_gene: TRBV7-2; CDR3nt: TGTGCCAGCAGCATTACTAGCGGCTCCTACAATGAGCAGTTCTTC; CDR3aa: CASSITSGSYNEQFF
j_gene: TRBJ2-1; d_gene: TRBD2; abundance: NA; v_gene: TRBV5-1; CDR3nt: TGCGCCAGCGGCCAACTAGCGGGGAGCTCCTACAATGAGCAGTTCTTC; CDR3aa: CASGQLAGSSYNEQFF
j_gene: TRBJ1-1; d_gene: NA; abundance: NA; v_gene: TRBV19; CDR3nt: TGTGCCAGTAGTAAGACGGGTGAAGCTTTCTTT; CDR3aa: CASSKTGEAFF
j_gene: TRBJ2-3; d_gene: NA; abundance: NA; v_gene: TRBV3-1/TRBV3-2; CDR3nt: TGTGCCAGCAGCCGGATCGAGGCGACGGTAGATACGCAGTATTTT; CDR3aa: CASSRIEATVDTQYF
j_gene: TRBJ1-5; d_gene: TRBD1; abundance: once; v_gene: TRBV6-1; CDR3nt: TGTGCCAGCAGTGCCCGGGACAGTTTGATATCAGGTCAGCCCCAGCATTTT; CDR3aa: CASSARDSLISGQPQHF
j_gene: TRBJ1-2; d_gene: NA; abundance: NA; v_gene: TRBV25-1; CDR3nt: TGTGCCAGCAGTGAACAGGCAAGGCACTATGGCTACACCTTC; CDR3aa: CASSEQARHYGYTF
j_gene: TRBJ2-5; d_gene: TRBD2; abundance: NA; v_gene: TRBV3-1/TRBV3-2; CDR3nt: TGTGCCAGCAGCCATGGAAATAGCGGGTTGCAAGAGACCCAGTACTTC; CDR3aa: CASSHGNSGLQETQYF